A single sample is the source of the 19 T cell receptor beta chains below, sequenced in a study of cytomegalovirus exposure and HLA in healthy donors. The repertoire was sequenced with immunoSEQ multiplex PCR; TCRdb's copy has only in-frame clones and lacks some. This sample has over 100,000 clones, with about 88% found just once. The sample taken for sequencing was PBMCs. The receptors here all came from a woman aged 18-29 years in good health and CMV-seronegative.

CDR3 residues: CASGKGIENEQYF. CDR3 bases: TGTGCCAGCGGGAAGGGGATAGAAAACGAGCAGTACTTC. V is TRBV6-5 and J is TRBJ2-7; D might be TRBD1 (5 bases). The V and J ends lost 8 bases and 5 bases respectively, with 16 bases between them. The CDR3 sequence is 13 residues long. Germline CDR1 is MNHEY and CDR2 is SVGAGI.

The rearrangement uses TRBV5-1 and TRBJ2-7, with D hard to call. Germline V lookup: CDR1 SGHRS, CDR2 YFSETQ. The CDR3 loop spans 13 amino acids. Between the trimmed V and J ends, which lost 4 bases and 2 bases, there was a span of 10 bases. The CDR3, as DNA: TGCGCCAGCAGCCGTGGTCAGACCTACGAGCAGTACTTC. It codes for CASSRGQTYEQYF.

This chain uses TRBV7-3 with TRBJ1-1, with TRBD1 as a possible D gene (5 bases). In germline, CDR1 is SGHTA, CDR2 FQGTGA. There are 15 residues in the CDR3. With 5 bases removed from V and 4 bases from J, the gap between germline ends came to 17 bases. The CDR3 DNA sequence: TGTGCCAGCAGCCCCCAGCAGGGATCCTTCACTGAAGCTTTCTTT. Protein: CASSPQQGSFTEAFF.

V gene TRBV14 combines with J gene TRBJ1-5; TRBD1 aligns across 9 bases. The ends lost 7 bases at V and 6 bases at J; junction bases unmatched: 7. Germline V CDR1 and CDR2: SGHDN, FVKESK. The CDR3 is 14 residues long. The CDR3 loop reads CASKARDRVQPQHF. The CDR3 nucleotides are TGTGCCAGCAAAGCCCGGGACAGGGTTCAGCCCCAGCATTTT.

Here the CDR3 reads CASSPDGNYGYTF. In nucleotides, the CDR3 is TGCGCCAGCAGCCCCGACGGGAACTATGGCTACACCTTC. This chain links TRBV10-1 with TRBJ1-2; D is undetermined. Germline V CDR1 and CDR2: WNHNN, SYGVQD (reference sequence). Trimming removed 6 bases at V and 2 bases at J, with 10 bases between. This CDR3 spans 13 amino acids.

The CDR3 coding sequence is TGTGCCAGCTTTGAGGGGGCGAACACTGAAGCTTTCTTT. This translates into CASFEGANTEAFF. This chain links TRBV6-5 with TRBJ1-1; TRBD1 matches at 7 bases. Per germline, CDR1 MNHEY and CDR2 SVGAGI. The ends lost 8 bases at V and 1 base at J; junction bases unmatched: 4. The CDR3 loop spans 13 amino acids.

The chain employs TRBV6-5 and TRBJ1-1; TRBD1 matches 7 bases. Germline CDR1 and CDR2: MNHEY and SVGAGI. V was clipped by 6 bases and J by 5 bases; unmatched bases: 9. The CDR3 sequence is 14 residues long. The CDR3 DNA follows: TGTGCCAGCAGCCCAGGGACAGTCGGGACTGAAGCTTTCTTT. Translation: CASSPGTVGTEAFF.

V and J are TRBV18 and TRBJ1-1; 8 nucleotides align to TRBD1. This CDR3 is built from 15 residues. Trimming took 4 bases from V and 1 from J; bases not matched to a gene: 5. Per the germline V gene, CDR1 is KGHSH and CDR2 is LQKENI. CDR3 region: CASSLTGVGNTEAFF. The CDR3 coding sequence is TGTGCCAGCTCACTGACAGGGGTAGGGAACACTGAAGCTTTCTTT.

The chain combines TRBV7-6 with TRBJ2-1, with 8 bases aligning to TRBD2. The CDR3 is 15 amino acids. Trimming removed 4 bases from V and 0 bases from J; junction bases left unmatched: 2. Germline-derived CDR1 and CDR2 are SGHVS and FNYEAQ. The CDR3 here is CASSYRGGSYNEQFF. CDR3 DNA sequence: TGTGCCAGCAGCTACCGGGGGGGCTCCTACAATGAGCAGTTCTTC.

The chain links TRBV6-6 to TRBJ1-6; weak D call: TRBD1 (5 bases). Germline-derived CDR1 and CDR2 are MNHNY and SVGAGI (reference sequence). Between the trimmed V and J ends, which lost 6 bases and 8 bases, there was a span of 14 bases. The CDR3 covers 14 residues. The CDR3 bases are TGTGCCAGCAGCCGGCGGGGACGCGATTCACCCCTCCACTTT. It encodes CASSRRGRDSPLHF.

The gene calls are TRBV5-4 and TRBJ2-7; 10 nucleotides agree with TRBD1. The V gene end was trimmed by 5 bases and the J gene end by 3 bases; junction bases not matched to a gene: 8. CDR3 length: 15 residues. Germline V gene lookup returns CDR1 SGHNT and CDR2 YYREEE (reference sequence). Here the CDR3 DNA reads TGTGCCAGCAGTTCGAGGGACAGGGGTTTCTACGAGCAGTACTTC. Its protein is CASSSRDRGFYEQYF.

The genes are TRBV4-1 and TRBJ2-5, with 9 nucleotides matching TRBD2. Germline V gene lookup returns CDR1 MGHRA and CDR2 YSYEKL. CDR3 size: 18 residues. V lost 0 bases to trimming and J lost 5 bases; unmatched junction nucleotides: 13. Here the CDR3 DNA reads TGCGCCAGCAGCCAAGATTTGGACGCGGGGGGGCTTAGGGAGACCCAGTACTTC. Amino acid sequence: CASSQDLDAGGLRETQYF.

J is TRBJ2-1 and V is TRBV7-9; a weak D match, TRBD2 (7 bases). The CDR3 is 16 residues long. Per germline, CDR1 SEHNR and CDR2 FQNEAQ (reference sequence). V was cut by 5 bases and J by 3 bases, with 17 bases left in between. The CDR3 region is CASSPGGPGLYNEQFF. CDR3 bases: TGTGCCAGCAGCCCCGGGGGGCCAGGCCTCTACAATGAGCAGTTCTTC.

The rearrangement joins TRBV29-1 to TRBJ1-1; 10 bases match TRBD1. V lost 6 bases to trimming and J lost 5 bases; unmatched junction nucleotides: 15. This CDR3 comprises 16 residues. Per the germline V gene, CDR1 is SQVTM and CDR2 is ANQGSEA. CDR3 residues: CSVGMGQGLDRTEAFF. In nucleotides, the CDR3 is TGCAGCGTCGGGATGGGACAGGGGTTGGATCGGACTGAAGCTTTCTTT. Looking up the rest from reference TRBV29-1 and TRBJ1-1 gives the full variable domain: SAVISQKPSRDICQRGTSLTIQCQVDSQVTMMFWYRQQPGQSLTLIATANQGSEATYESGFVIDKFPISRPNLTFSTLTVSNMSPEDSSIYLCSVGMGQGLDRTEAFFGQGTRLTVV.

The rearrangement joins TRBV21-1 to TRBJ2-7; the table gives TRBD1 as D, unverified against the DNA. TRBV21-1 corresponds to a pseudogene. The CDR3 covers 12 residues. DNA of the CDR3: TGTGCCAGCTTGTGGACAGGGCTCGAGCAGTACTTC. Amino acid sequence: CASLWTGLEQYF.

The gene calls are TRBV6-6 and TRBJ1-2, with TRBD1 matching 7 bases. The CDR3 is 15 amino acids. V lost 6 bases to trimming and J lost 4 bases; unmatched junction nucleotides: 11. Germline V gene lookup returns CDR1 MNHNY and CDR2 SVGAGI (reference sequence). The CDR3 coding sequence is TGTGCCAGCAGCCCTAGTGCTGGACAGGTCTATGGCTACACCTTC. Translated, it gives CASSPSAGQVYGYTF.

The chain uses TRBV7-8 and TRBJ1-3; D remains ambiguous. This CDR3 has 16 amino acids. Germline lookup yields CDR1 SGHVS and CDR2 FQNEAQ. V lost 7 bases, J lost 0 bases, and 16 bases lay in between. The CDR3 loop reads CASTTPGGLSGNTIYF. In DNA form, the CDR3 reads TGTGCCAGCACCACCCCCGGCGGTCTCTCTGGAAACACCATATATTTT. Variable domain in full (rest from reference TRBV7-8 and TRBJ1-3): GAGVSQSPRYKVAKRGQDVALRCDPISGHVSLFWYQQALGQGPEFLTYFQNEAQLDKSGLPSDRFFAERPEGSVSTLKIQRTQQEDSAVYLCASTTPGGLSGNTIYFGEGSWLTVV.

This clone was observed a single time. The chain has TRBV5-1 and TRBJ2-2, with a possible D match to TRBD2 (5 bases). The CDR3 sequence is 16 residues long. CDR1 is SGHRS, CDR2 YFSETQ, per germline. The V and J ends lost 0 bases and 3 bases respectively, with 12 bases between them. The CDR3 is CASSLGPRRDTGELFF. In DNA form, the CDR3 reads TGCGCCAGCAGCTTGGGACCCCGGCGGGACACCGGGGAGCTGTTTTTT.

The gene calls are TRBV19 and TRBJ1-4, with 8 bases fitting TRBD1. V shed 7 bases and J 3 bases; nucleotides not matched to a gene: 4. CDR3 length: 14 residues. Per germline, CDR1 LNHDA and CDR2 SQIVND (reference sequence). The CDR3 DNA reads as TGTGCCAGTACGCAGGGGGCGCCTAATGAAAAACTGTTTTTT. This sequence encodes CASTQGAPNEKLFF. Using reference TRBV19 and TRBJ1-4 for the parts outside the CDR3, the full variable domain is DGGITQSPKYLFRKEGQNVTLSCEQNLNHDAMYWYRQDPGQGLRLIYYSQIVNDFQKGDIAEGYSVSREKKESFPLTVTSAQKNPTAFYLCASTQGAPNEKLFFGSGTQLSVL.